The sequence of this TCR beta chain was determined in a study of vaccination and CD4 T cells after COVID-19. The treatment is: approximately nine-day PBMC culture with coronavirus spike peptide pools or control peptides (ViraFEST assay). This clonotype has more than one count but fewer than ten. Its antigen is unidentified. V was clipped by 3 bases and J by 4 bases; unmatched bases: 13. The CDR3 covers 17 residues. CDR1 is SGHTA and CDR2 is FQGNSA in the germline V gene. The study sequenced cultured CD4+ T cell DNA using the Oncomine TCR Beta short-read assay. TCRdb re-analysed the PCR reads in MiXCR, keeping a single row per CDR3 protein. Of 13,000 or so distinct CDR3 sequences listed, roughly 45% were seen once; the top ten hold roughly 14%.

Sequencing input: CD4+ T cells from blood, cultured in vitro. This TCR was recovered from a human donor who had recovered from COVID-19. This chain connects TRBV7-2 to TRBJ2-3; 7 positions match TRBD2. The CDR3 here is CASSFLPQGGRADTQYF. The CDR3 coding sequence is TGTGCCAGCAGCTTCTTGCCCCAGGGAGGGAGGGCAGATACGCAGTATTTT. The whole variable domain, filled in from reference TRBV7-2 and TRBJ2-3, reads GAGVSQSPSNKVTEKGKDVELRCDPISGHTALYWYRQSLGQGLEFLIYFQGNSAPDKSGLPSDRFSAERTGGSVSTLTIQRTQQEDSAVYLCASSFLPQGGRADTQYFGPGTRLTVL.